This T cell receptor (beta chain) was sequenced during a study of blood T cell repertoires in COVID-19. The germline CDR1 and CDR2 sequences are SGHTA and FQGNSA. After removal of 2 bases from V and 0 bases from J, the junction contained 3 bases not matched to a gene. The CDR3 contains 15 residues. Method: immunoSEQ multiplex PCR; TCRdb's copy keeps in-frame clones and lacks some. Among under 150,000 clones listed, over 75% were seen once. The chain employs TRBV7-2 and TRBJ2-7, with 8 bases matching TRBD2. The sequenced material came from peripheral blood. This receptor was obtained from a man aged 45-65 years with acute or convalescent COVID-19. CDR3 sequence (DNA): TGTGCCAGCAGCTTACGGGGGGGAAGCTCCTACGAGCAGTACGTC. It yields the protein CASSLRGGSSYEQYV.